This is a list of T cell receptor beta chains from one sample in a study of monozygotic twins with inflammatory bowel disease. TCRdb re-called the 5' RACE reads and shows each CDR3 protein once, DNA omitted. This sample's clone table lists 150,000 to 200,000 distinct CDR3 sequences. The specimen was blood. Receptor source: a human donor with ulcerative colitis or Crohn's disease, or a healthy co-twin of an affected twin (not recorded which). CDR3s include the opening cysteine and the closing phenylalanine or tryptophan.

18	TRBV20-1	TRBJ1-3	CSARDNWMGQGSRNTIYF
12	TRBV29-1	TRBJ2-7	CSVGRGPYEQYF
14	TRBV20-1	TRBJ2-3	CSAARGGGTDTQYF
13	TRBV20-1	TRBJ2-1	CSAARGSYNEQFF
13	TRBV5-1	TRBJ2-5	CASSLVPEETQYF
14	TRBV10-3	TRBJ1-1	CAITPQQENTEAFF
15	TRBV28	TRBJ2-6	CASSWAVSGANVLTF
14	TRBV6-1	TRBJ2-7	CASSELGAVYEQYF
13	TRBV29-1	TRBJ2-4	CSVEDRGKNIQYF
15	TRBV27	TRBJ2-7	CASSLKRYRQDEQYF
11	TRBV29-1	TRBJ2-7	CSAWTGGEQYF
16	TRBV12-3/TRBV12-4	TRBJ2-3	CASRFQGTPSTDTQYF
13	TRBV7-2	TRBJ1-1	CASSFYRDTEAFF
14	TRBV20-1	TRBJ1-6	CSAADRAYGSHLHF
15	TRBV6-5	TRBJ1-4	CASSSGLGTNEKLFF
15	TRBV7-9	TRBJ2-2	CASSSGLPNTGELFF
12	TRBV10-3	TRBJ2-4	CAIRDSKNIQYF
18	TRBV12-3/TRBV12-4	TRBJ2-1	CASIWGQGTSGTYNEQFF
15	TRBV5-1	TRBJ2-3	CASRLAGGVTDTQYF
16	TRBV12-3/TRBV12-4	TRBJ2-4	CASSTAGGRTKNIQYF
15	TRBV4-3	TRBJ1-5	CASSQGRLGNQPQHF
12	TRBV12-3/TRBV12-4	TRBJ1-1	CASSNPGPEAFF
12	TRBV7-2	TRBJ2-3	CASSSYADTQYF
17	TRBV20-1	TRBJ1-5	CSARDRTGLGSNQPQHF
14	TRBV20-1	TRBJ1-2	CSANPGGLDYGYTF
16	TRBV5-4	TRBJ2-1	CASSPGFFTSYNEQFF
11	TRBV18	TRBJ2-1	CASSGQGGQFF
15	TRBV27	TRBJ2-4	CASSSRTLAKNIQYF
16	TRBV7-9	TRBJ2-2	CASSLPGNLNTGELFF
15	TRBV20-1	TRBJ2-7	CSALPRRGASYEQYF
16	TRBV7-8	TRBJ2-5	CASSSRGLAGTETQYF
14	TRBV12-3/TRBV12-4	TRBJ1-2	CASSFDGGSGGYTF
14	TRBV7-9	TRBJ1-1	CASSVWEGAPEAFF
13	TRBV5-4	TRBJ1-1	CASSFGRGPEAFF
11	TRBV10-3	TRBJ1-2	CAISQGYGYTF
12	TRBV5-1	TRBJ2-7	CASTKDDYEQYF
14	TRBV15	TRBJ2-4	CATGTILAKNMQYF
16	TRBV7-9	TRBJ2-2	CASSSPLAGNTGELFF
15	TRBV4-3	TRBJ2-1	CASSLGLAGGGEQFF
14	TRBV7-9	TRBJ2-4	CASSPLEDKNIQYF
14	TRBV19	TRBJ1-1	CASSMSRDGTEAFF
16	TRBV5-1	TRBJ2-5	CASSFQGLASQETQYF
13	TRBV5-4	TRBJ2-1	CASSPDRYNEQFF
14	TRBV5-4	TRBJ1-6	CASSSGQPNSPLHF
14	TRBV4-3	TRBJ2-7	CASSQDLGGDEQYF
15	TRBV7-2	TRBJ2-7	CASSQWGQAAYEQYF
16	TRBV7-9	TRBJ2-1	CASSLARGTSDGEQFF
15	TRBV19	TRBJ1-1	CASTERGWRNTEAFF
15	TRBV5-4	TRBJ2-3	CASSDSHINTDTQYF
15	TRBV3-1	TRBJ2-3	CASSHRTPFTDTQYF
17	TRBV7-9	TRBJ1-3	CASSLGTGTLSGNTIYF
14	TRBV12-3/TRBV12-4	TRBJ1-1	CASSRDRGRTEAFF
16	TRBV7-2	TRBJ2-2	CASSFGGGLNTGELFF
15	TRBV6-1	TRBJ2-1	CASSPRVSSYNEQFF
15	TRBV2	TRBJ1-3	CASSAGGVAGNTIYF
16	TRBV7-9	TRBJ1-5	CASSSGQGRSNQPQHF
17	TRBV5-4	TRBJ1-2	CASSPGGQVLSNYGYTF
15	TRBV4-3	TRBJ2-4	CASSQDGSQGDIQYF